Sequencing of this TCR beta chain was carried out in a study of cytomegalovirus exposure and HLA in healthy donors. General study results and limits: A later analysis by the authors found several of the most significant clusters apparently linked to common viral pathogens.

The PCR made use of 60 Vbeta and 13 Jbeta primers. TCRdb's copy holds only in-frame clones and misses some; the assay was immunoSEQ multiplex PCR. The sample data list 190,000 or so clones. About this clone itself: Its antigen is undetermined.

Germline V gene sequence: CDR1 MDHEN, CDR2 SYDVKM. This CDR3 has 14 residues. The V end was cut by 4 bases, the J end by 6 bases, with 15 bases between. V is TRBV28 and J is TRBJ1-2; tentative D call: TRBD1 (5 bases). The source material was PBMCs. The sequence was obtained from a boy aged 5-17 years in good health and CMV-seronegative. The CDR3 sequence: CASSSTQGSHGYTF. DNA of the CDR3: TGTGCCAGCAGTTCCACCCAGGGAAGTCATGGCTACACCTTC.